The 11 T cell receptor beta chains below were found in one sample sequenced in a study of tumor-infiltrating lymphocytes in primary liver carcinoma. Co-extraction of both nucleic acids (RNA and DNA) used about 19-33 mg of unsorted bulk tissue. Making TCR beta cDNA involved approximately 510 ng total RNA and a constant-region primer. Libraries for TCR beta were built through three nested multiplex PCR rounds, which together made up a slightly modified ARM-PCR procedure. Amplification in the first two PCR rounds was performed using TRBV1-TRBV30 forward primers and a C-beta reverse primer for roughly 9 cycles each. TCRdb reanalysed the multiplex PCR reads using MiXCR and keeps one entry per CDR3 protein. Of approximately 79,000 distinct CDR3 sequences detected, roughly two thirds appear once; the ten largest clones hold about 30%. Sequenced: liver tumor tissue from sampling region 4. Subset given: tumor region T4, right-lateral pole. The receptors come from a man aged 40-49 years with primary liver carcinoma and hepatitis B virus infection.

A remark on this clonotype: A much larger clone lies one base from this, so it may be a read error. J is TRBJ2-2 and V is TRBV30; a weak D match, TRBD1 (7 bases). Looked up from germline, CDR1 is GTSNPN and CDR2 is SVGIG (reference sequence). The length of the CDR3 is 15 residues. CDR3 region: CSWRKFDREVGELFF. CDR3 coding DNA: TGTTCCTGGAGAAAGTTTGACAGGGAGGTCGGGGAGCTGTTTTTT.

This clonotype occurred many times. The V and J genes are TRBV7-9 and TRBJ2-7; 11 bases are shared with TRBD1. V lost 1 base, J lost 3 bases, and 2 bases stayed unmatched. Germline CDR1 SEHNR, CDR2 FQNEAQ (reference sequence). The CDR3 covers 15 residues. The CDR3 spells CASSLGGQGGYEQYF. CDR3 nucleotide sequence: TGTGCCAGCAGCTTAGGGGGACAGGGGGGCTACGAGCAGTACTTC.

As regards this clonotype: The junction departs from germline at one end; a sequencing error may be responsible. The gene calls are TRBV6-1 and TRBJ2-1, with 10 bases fitting TRBD2. Germline V gene sequence: CDR1 MNHNS, CDR2 SASEGT. The CDR3 runs to 16 residues. In DNA, the CDR3 is TGTGCCAGCAGAGAGAGAGGCCTAGCGGGGGACAATGAGCAGTCCTTC. This translates into CASRERGLAGDNEQSF.

The chain combines TRBV20-1 with TRBJ2-1; perhaps TRBD2 as D (6 bases). V was cut by 4 bases and J by 8 bases, with 21 bases left in between. The CDR3 has 15 amino acids. The germline V gene has CDR1 DFQATT and CDR2 SNEGSKA (reference sequence). The CDR3 loop is CSANGASVGGDEQFF. CDR3 in DNA: TGCAGTGCTAATGGGGCTAGCGTGGGTGGGGATGAGCAGTTCTTC.

The V call is TRBV5-1, the J call TRBJ2-7, with D possibly matching TRBD2 (5 bases). Trimming cost V 6 bases and J 0 bases, with 16 bases left between them. The CDR3 is made up of 15 amino acids. From germline, CDR1 is SGHRS and CDR2 YFSETQ. The CDR3 here is CASNLTSGSSYEQYF. The DNA for the CDR3 is TGCGCCAGCAACCTGACAAGTGGGAGCTCCTACGAGCAGTACTTC.

This clonotype was recorded only once. The conserved closing phenylalanine or tryptophan is absent in this CDR3, likely reflecting a read error. V usage is TRBV11-2 and J usage is TRBJ2-5, with D perhaps matching TRBD1 (6 bases). CDR3 size: 17 residues. Germline values: CDR1 SGHAT, CDR2 FQNNGV. The chain's CDR3 is CTSNLVSGGSRQETQYI. The CDR3 bases are TGTACCAGCAACTTAGTCAGTGGGGGCAGTCGGCAAGAGACCCAGTACATC.

Worth noting for this clonotype: A read error may account for a junction end that differs from germline. This chain connects TRBV4-1 to TRBJ1-4; TRBD1 is a possible D gene (6 bases). The CDR3 has 16 amino acids. From germline, CDR1 is MGHRA and CDR2 YSYEKL. CDR3 protein: CASSPPSRGARKKPFF. The CDR3 region has the DNA TGCGCCAGCAGTCCACCCTCGAGGGGGGCACGCAAAAAACCGTTTTTT.

A remark on this clonotype: This may come from a read error, since a much larger clone is one base off. This chain uses TRBV18 with TRBJ2-1; 7 nucleotides match TRBD2. The CDR3 consists of 14 residues. Germline V gives CDR1 KGHSH, CDR2 LQKENI. The CDR3 sequence: CARSRPGGYNEQFF. In DNA form, the CDR3 reads TGTGCCAGATCACGACCGGGAGGCTACAATGAGCAGTTCTTC.

This clonotype has at least ten counts. J is TRBJ1-4 and V is TRBV29-1, with TRBD1 matching 7 bases. This CDR3 is built from 14 residues. Germline CDR1 and CDR2: SQVTM and ANQGSEA. With 6 bases clipped from V and 0 bases from J, the junction kept 4 bases outside the gene matches. The CDR3, as DNA: TGCAGCGTAAGGACAGGTGCAACTAATGAAAAACTGTTTTTT. Translated: CSVRTGATNEKLFF.

In the case of this clonotype: The germline gene is not matched at one end of the junction; a read error may be the cause. This chain uses TRBV4-1 with TRBJ2-3; 13 nucleotides line up with TRBD2. This CDR3 is built from 17 residues. Germline V gene lookup returns CDR1 MGHRA and CDR2 YSYEKL. CDR3 sequence reads: CVSSQVGTSGVTDTQYF. DNA of the CDR3: TGCGTCAGCAGCCAAGTCGGGACTAGCGGGGTCACAGATACGCAGTATTTT.

The chain recombines TRBV5-1 with TRBJ2-7; 11 positions match TRBD1. The CDR3 runs to 17 residues. With V trimmed by 2 bases and J by 5 bases, 12 bases remained unmatched. The V gene's germline CDR1 is SGHRS and CDR2 YFSETQ. Here the CDR3 DNA reads TGCGCCAGCAGCTTCTTCCCGGGACAGGGGGTGGTCGACGAGCAGTACTTC. Residues: CASSFFPGQGVVDEQYF.